This T cell receptor (beta chain) was identified in a study of identical twins. Template switching created a universal primer site, and the cDNA included unique molecular identifiers. One entry per CDR3 protein results from TCRdb running MiXCR on the 5' RACE reads. Of approximately 410,000 distinct CDR3 sequences in the sample, 15% to 20% are singletons; the top ten hold approximately 12%. General study results and limits: Without tracking the same donors, conclusions rested on cross-sectional statistical analysis.

The ends lost 6 bases at V and 4 bases at J; junction bases unmatched: 24. The CDR3 length is 19 residues. CDR1 and CDR2 from the germline V gene are MNHNS and SASEGT. For this clonotype: Its antigen is unidentified.

This TCR was recovered from a man aged 50 to 60 in good health. The rearrangement links TRBV6-1 to TRBJ2-7; TRBD2 matches 7 bases. Sample: naive T cells sorted from blood. CDR3 bases: TGTGCCAGCAGAGCTAGGCTAGCGGCGTCTGTTCTCACTCCGTACGAGCAGTACTTC. It is translated as CASRARLAASVLTPYEQYF.